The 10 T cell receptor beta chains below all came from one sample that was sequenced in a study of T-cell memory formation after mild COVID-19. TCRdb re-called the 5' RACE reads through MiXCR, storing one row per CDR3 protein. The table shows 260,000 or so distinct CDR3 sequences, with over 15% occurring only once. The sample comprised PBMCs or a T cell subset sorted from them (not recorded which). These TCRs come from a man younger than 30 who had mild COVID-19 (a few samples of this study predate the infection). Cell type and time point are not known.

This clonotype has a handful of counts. CDR3 DNA sequence: TGTGCCAGCAGCCTGGACAGACCCCGCAATGAGCAGTTCTTC. Protein: CASSLDRPRNEQFF. The chain employs TRBV7-2 and TRBJ2-1, with a weak D call TRBD1 (6 bases). From germline, CDR1 is SGHTA and CDR2 FQGNSA. CDR3 length equals 14 residues. The germline V and J ends were trimmed by 5 bases and 6 bases, with 14 bases remaining between them.

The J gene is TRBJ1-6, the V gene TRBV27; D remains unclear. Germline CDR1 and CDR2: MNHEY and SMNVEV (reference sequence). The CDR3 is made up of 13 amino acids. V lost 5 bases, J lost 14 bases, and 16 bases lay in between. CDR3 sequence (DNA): TGTGCCAGCAGTCCCCAGGCAGGACGCACCCTCCACTTT. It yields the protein CASSPQAGRTLHF.

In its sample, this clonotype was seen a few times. CDR3 protein: CSVGANSGDQPQHF. The DNA of the CDR3 is TGCAGCGTTGGAGCAAACAGCGGAGATCAGCCCCAGCATTTT. V usage is TRBV29-1 and J usage is TRBJ1-5; D is unresolved. This CDR3 is built from 14 residues. V shed 4 bases and J shed 5 bases, with 15 bases lying between them. Germline V gene data show CDR1 as SQVTM and CDR2 as ANQGSEA. Full variable domain (outside the CDR3, taken from reference TRBV29-1 and TRBJ1-5): SAVISQKPSRDICQRGTSLTIQCQVDSQVTMMFWYRQQPGQSLTLIATANQGSEATYESGFVIDKFPISRPNLTFSTLTVSNMSPEDSSIYLCSVGANSGDQPQHFGDGTRLSIL.

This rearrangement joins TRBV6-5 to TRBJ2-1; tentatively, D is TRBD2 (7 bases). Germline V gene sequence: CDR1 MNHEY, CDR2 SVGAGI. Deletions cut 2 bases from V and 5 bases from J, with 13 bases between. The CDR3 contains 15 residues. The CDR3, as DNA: TGTGCCAGCAGTTACCCCGGGGAGGGGGACAATGAGCAGTTCTTC. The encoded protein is CASSYPGEGDNEQFF.

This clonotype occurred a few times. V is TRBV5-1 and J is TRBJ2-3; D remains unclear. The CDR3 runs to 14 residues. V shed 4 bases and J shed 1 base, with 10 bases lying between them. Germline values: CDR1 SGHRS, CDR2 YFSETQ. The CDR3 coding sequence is TGCGCCAGCAGCACTCAGACCCGCACAGATACGCAGTATTTT. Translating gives CASSTQTRTDTQYF.

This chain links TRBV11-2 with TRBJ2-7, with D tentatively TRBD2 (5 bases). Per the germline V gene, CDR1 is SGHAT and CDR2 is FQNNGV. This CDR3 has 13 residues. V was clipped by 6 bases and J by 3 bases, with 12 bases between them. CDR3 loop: CASRGGQSYEQYV. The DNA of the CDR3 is TGTGCCAGCAGGGGCGGGCAAAGCTACGAGCAGTACGTC.

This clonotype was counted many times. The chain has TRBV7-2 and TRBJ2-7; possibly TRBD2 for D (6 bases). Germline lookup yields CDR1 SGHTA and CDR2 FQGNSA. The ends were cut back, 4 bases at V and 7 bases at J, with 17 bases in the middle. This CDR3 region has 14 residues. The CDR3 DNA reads TGTGCCAGCAGCTCCGGGACTGGGATAGGGGAGCAGTACTTC. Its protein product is CASSSGTGIGEQYF. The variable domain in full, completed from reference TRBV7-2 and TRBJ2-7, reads GAGVSQSPSNKVTEKGKDVELRCDPISGHTALYWYRQSLGQGLEFLIYFQGNSAPDKSGLPSDRFSAERTGGSVSTLTIQRTQQEDSAVYLCASSSGTGIGEQYFGPGTRLTVT.

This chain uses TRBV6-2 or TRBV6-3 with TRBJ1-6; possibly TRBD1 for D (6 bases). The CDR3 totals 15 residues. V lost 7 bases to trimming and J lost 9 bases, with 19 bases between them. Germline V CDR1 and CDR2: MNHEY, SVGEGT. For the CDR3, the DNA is TGTGCCAGCACCCCCAGGGACACGATCGGTTCACCCCTCCACTTT. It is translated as CASTPRDTIGSPLHF.

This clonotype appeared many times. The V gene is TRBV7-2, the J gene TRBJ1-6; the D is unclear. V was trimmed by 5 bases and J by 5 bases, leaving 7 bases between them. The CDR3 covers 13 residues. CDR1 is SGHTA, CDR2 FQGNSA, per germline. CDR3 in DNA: TGTGCCAGCAGCCCTCTACATAATTCACCCCTCCACTTT. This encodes CASSPLHNSPLHF.

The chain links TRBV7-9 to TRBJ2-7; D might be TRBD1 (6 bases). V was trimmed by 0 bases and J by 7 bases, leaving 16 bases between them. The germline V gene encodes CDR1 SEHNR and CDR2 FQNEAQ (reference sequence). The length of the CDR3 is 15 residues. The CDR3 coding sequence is TGTGCCAGCAGCTTAGCCCCAGGGGTAGGTGCGGAGCAGTACGTC. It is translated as CASSLAPGVGAEQYV.